This T cell receptor (beta chain) was found in a study of control samples from healthy donors and cancer patients. The repertoire was sequenced with immunoSEQ multiplex PCR; TCRdb's copy has only in-frame clones and lacks some. The sample has about 140,000 clones; roughly 92% are singletons. Germline assignment: CDR1 MNHEY and CDR2 SVGEGT. CDR3 length equals 13 residues. Deletions cut 2 bases from V and 6 bases from J, with 11 bases between. This chain joins TRBV6-2 or TRBV6-3 and TRBJ2-7, with D tentatively TRBD1 (5 bases). The receptor's source is a man younger than 45 in good health. Sequenced material: blood. CDR3 bases: TGTGCCAGCAGTTACGGACAAGCCGTCGAGCAGTACTTC. Translation: CASSYGQAVEQYF.